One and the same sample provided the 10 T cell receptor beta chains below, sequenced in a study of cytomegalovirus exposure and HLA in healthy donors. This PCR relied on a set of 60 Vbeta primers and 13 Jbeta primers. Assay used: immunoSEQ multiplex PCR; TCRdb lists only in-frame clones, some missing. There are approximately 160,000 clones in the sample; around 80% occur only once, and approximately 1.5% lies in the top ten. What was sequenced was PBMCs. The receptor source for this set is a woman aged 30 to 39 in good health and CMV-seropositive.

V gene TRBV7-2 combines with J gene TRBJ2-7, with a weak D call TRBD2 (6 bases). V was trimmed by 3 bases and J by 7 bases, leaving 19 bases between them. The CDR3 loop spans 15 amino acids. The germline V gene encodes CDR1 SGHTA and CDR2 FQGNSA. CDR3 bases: TGTGCCAGCAGCTTGTGGGAGGTGGTGGGAGGAGAGCAGTACTTC. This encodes CASSLWEVVGGEQYF.

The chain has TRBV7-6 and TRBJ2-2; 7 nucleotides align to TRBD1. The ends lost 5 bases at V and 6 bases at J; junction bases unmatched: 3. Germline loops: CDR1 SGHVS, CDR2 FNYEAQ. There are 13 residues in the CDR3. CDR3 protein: CASSGQEAGELFF. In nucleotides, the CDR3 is TGTGCCAGCAGCGGACAGGAGGCCGGGGAGCTGTTTTTT.

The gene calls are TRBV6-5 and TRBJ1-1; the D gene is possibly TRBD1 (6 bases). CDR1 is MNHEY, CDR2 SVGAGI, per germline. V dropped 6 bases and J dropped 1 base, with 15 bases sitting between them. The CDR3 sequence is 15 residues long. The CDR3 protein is CASRRPGASNTEAFF. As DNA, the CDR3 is TGTGCCAGCAGGCGCCCAGGGGCCTCGAACACTGAAGCTTTCTTT.

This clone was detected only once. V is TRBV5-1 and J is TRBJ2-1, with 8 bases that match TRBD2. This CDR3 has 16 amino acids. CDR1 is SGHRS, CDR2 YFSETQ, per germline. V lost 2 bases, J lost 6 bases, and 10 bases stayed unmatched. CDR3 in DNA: TGCGCCAGCAGCTTATCCGGCGGGAGGTTTATCAATGAGCAGTTCTTC. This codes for CASSLSGGRFINEQFF. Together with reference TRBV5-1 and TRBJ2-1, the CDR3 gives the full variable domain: KAGVTQTPRYLIKTRGQQVTLSCSPISGHRSVSWYQQTPGQGLQFLFEYFSETQRNKGNFPGRFSGRQFSNSRSEMNVSTLELGDSALYLCASSLSGGRFINEQFFGPGTRLTVL.

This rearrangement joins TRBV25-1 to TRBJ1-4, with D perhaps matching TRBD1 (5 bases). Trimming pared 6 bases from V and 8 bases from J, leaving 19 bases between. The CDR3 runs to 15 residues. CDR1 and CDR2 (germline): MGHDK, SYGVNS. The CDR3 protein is CASRDTGAGEEKLFF. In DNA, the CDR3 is TGTGCCAGCAGGGACACAGGAGCGGGAGAAGAAAAACTGTTTTTT.

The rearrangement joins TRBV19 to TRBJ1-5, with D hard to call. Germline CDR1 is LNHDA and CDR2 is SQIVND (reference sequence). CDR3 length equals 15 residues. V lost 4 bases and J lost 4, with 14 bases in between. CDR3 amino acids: CASSTQQGRNQPQHF. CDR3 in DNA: TGTGCCAGTAGTACCCAACAAGGGAGGAATCAGCCCCAGCATTTT.

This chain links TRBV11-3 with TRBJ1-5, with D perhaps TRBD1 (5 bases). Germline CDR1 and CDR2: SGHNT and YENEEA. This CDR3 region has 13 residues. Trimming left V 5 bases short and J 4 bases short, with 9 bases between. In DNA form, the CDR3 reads TGTGCCAGCAGCGCGGGGGGAAATCAGCCCCAGCATTTT. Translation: CASSAGGNQPQHF.

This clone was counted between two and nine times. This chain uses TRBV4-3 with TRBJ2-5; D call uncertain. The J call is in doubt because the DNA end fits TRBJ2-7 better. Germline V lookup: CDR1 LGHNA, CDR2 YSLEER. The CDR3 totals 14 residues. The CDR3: CASSQDESRSEQYF. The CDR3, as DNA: TGCGCCAGCAGCCAAGATGAGTCCAGAAGCGAGCAGTACTTC.

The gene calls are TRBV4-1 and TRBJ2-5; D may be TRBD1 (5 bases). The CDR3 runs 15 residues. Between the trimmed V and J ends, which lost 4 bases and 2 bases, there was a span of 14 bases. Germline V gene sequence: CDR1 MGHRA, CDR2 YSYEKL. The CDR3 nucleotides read TGCGCCAGCAGCCTCTTAGAACAGGCACAAGAGACCCAGTACTTC. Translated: CASSLLEQAQETQYF.

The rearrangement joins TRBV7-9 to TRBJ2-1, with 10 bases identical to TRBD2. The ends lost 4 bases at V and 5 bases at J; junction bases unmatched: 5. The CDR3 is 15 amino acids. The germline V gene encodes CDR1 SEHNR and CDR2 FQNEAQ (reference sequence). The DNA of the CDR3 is TGTGCCAGCAGCTCGGGACTAGCGAACCACAATGAGCAGTTCTTC. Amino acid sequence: CASSSGLANHNEQFF.